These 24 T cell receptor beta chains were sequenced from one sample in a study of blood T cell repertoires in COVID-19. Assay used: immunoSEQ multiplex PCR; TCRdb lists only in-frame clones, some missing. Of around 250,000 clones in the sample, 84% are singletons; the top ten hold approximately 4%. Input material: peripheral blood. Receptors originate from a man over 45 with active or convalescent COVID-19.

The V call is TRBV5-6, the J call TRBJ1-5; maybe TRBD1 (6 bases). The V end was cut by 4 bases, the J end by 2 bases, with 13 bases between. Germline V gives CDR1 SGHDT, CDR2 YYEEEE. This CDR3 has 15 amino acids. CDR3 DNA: TGTGCCAGCAGCAAATTACAGGGAGGCAATCAGCCCCAGCATTTT. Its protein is CASSKLQGGNQPQHF.

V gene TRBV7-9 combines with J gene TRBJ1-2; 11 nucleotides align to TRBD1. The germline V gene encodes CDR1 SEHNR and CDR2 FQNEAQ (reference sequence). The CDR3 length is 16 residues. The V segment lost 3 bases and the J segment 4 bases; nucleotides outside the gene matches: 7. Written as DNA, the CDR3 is TGTGCCAGCAGCTTCTTCGGGACAGGGGGAGCCTATGGCTACACCTTC. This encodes CASSFFGTGGAYGYTF.

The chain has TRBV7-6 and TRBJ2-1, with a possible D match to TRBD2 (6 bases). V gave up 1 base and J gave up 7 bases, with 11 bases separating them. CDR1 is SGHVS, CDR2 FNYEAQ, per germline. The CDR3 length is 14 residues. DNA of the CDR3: TGTGCCAGCAGCTTAGGATCTAGCGAGAATGAGCAGTTCTTC. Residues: CASSLGSSENEQFF.

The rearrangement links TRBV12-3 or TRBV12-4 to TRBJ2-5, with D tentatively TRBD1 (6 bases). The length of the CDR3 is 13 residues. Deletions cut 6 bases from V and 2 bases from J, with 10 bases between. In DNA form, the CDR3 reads TGTGCCAGCAGCCTGAGGGGGCAAGAGACCCAGTACTTC. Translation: CASSLRGQETQYF.

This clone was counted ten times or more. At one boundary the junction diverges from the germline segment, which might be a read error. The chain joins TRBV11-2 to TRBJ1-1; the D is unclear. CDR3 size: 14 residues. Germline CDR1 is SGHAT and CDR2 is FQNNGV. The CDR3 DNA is TGTGCCAGCAGCCCTAGGACGGGGAACGCTGAAGCTTTCTTT. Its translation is CASSPRTGNAEAFF.

The DNA of the CDR3 is TGTGCCAGCAGCCTTCAAGGGGCCAACTATAATTCACCCCTCCACTTT. Amino acid sequence: CASSLQGANYNSPLHF. The V gene is TRBV9, the J gene TRBJ1-6; D might be TRBD1 (5 bases). Germline CDR1 and CDR2: SGDLS and YYNGEE. V was clipped by 4 bases and J by 3 bases, with 14 bases between them. The length of the CDR3 is 16 residues.

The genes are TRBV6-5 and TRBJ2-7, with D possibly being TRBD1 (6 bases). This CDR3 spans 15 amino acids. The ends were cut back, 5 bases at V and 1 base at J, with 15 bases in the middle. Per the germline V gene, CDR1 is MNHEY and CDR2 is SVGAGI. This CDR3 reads CASSTNRASSYEQYF. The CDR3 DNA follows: TGTGCCAGCAGTACTAACAGGGCGAGTTCCTACGAGCAGTACTTC.

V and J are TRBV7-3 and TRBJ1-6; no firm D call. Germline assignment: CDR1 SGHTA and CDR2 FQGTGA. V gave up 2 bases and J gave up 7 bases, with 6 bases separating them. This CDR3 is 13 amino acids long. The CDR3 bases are TGTGCCAGCAGCTTAGGCTCCAATTCACCCCTCCACTTT. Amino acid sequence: CASSLGSNSPLHF.

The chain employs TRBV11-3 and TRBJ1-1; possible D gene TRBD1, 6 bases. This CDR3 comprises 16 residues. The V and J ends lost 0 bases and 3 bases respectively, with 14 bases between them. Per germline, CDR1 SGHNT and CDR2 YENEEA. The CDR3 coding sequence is TGTGCCAGCAGCTTAGAGGGGACAACAGGGCACACTGAAGCTTTCTTT. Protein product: CASSLEGTTGHTEAFF. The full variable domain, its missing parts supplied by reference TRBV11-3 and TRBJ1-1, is EAGVVQSPRYKIIEKKQPVAFWCNPISGHNTLYWYLQNLGQGPELLIRYENEEAVDDSQLPKDRFSAERLKGVDSTLKIQPAELGDSAVYLCASSLEGTTGHTEAFFGQGTRLTVV.

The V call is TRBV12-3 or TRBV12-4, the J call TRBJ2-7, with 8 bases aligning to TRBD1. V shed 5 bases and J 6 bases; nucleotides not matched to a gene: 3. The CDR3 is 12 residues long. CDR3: CASSPTGVEQYF. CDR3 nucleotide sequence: TGTGCCAGCAGTCCGACAGGGGTCGAGCAGTACTTC.

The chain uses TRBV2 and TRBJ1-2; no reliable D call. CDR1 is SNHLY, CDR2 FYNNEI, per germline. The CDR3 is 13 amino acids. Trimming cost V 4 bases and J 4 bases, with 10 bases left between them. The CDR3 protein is CASSVLGAYGYTF. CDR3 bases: TGTGCCAGCAGTGTTTTAGGAGCCTATGGCTACACCTTC.

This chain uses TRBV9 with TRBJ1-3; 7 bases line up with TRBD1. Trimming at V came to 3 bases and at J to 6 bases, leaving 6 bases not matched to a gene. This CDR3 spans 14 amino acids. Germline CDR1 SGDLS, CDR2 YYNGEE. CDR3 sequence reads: CASSARGKENTIYF. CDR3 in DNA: TGTGCCAGCAGCGCCAGGGGGAAAGAAAACACCATATATTTT.

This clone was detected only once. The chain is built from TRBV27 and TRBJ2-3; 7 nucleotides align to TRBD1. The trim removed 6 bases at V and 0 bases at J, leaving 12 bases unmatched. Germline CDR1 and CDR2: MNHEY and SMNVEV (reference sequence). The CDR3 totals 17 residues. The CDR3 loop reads CASSPRRQGTSTDTQYF. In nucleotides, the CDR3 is TGTGCCAGCAGCCCGAGAAGACAGGGAACTAGCACAGATACGCAGTATTTT.

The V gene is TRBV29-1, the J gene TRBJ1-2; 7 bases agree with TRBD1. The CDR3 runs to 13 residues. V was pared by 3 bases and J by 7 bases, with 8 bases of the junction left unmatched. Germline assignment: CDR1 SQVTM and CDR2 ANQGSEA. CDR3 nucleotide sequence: TGCAGCGTTGACGGTACGACAGGGAGTGGCTACACCTTC. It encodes CSVDGTTGSGYTF.

The CDR3 DNA reads TGTGCCACCAGCAGAGATCCCGAGGGAGGCTACGAGCAGTACTTC. Protein sequence: CATSRDPEGGYEQYF. The genes are TRBV15 and TRBJ2-7; TRBD2 might be the D (6 bases). The CDR3 sequence is 15 residues long. V was clipped by 0 bases and J by 3 bases, with 12 bases between them. Looked up from germline, CDR1 is LNHNV and CDR2 is YYDKDF (reference sequence). Supplemented by reference TRBV15 and TRBJ2-7, the full variable domain reads DAMVIQNPRYQVTQFGKPVTLSCSQTLNHNVMYWYQQKSSQAPKLLFHYYDKDFNNEADTPDNFQSRRPNTSFCFLDIRSPGLGDTAMYLCATSRDPEGGYEQYFGPGTRLTVT.

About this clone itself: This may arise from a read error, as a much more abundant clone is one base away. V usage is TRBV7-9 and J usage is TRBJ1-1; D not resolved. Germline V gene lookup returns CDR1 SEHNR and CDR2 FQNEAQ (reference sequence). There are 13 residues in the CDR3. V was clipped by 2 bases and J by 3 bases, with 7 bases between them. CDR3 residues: CASSLSGDTEAFF. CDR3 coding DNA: TGTGCCAGCAGCTTAAGCGGGGACACTGAAGCTTTCTTT.

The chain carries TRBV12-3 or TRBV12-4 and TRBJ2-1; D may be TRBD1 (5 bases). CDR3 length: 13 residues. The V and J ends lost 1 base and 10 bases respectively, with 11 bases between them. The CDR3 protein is CASSLGPGSEQFF. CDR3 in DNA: TGTGCCAGCAGTTTAGGTCCAGGGTCCGAGCAGTTCTTC.

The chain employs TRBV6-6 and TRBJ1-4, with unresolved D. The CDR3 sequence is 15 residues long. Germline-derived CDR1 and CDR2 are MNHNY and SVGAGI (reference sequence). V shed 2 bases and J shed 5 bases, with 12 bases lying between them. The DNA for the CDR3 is TGTGCCAGCAGTTACAGTGGCCTCACGAATGAAAAACTGTTTTTT. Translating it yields CASSYSGLTNEKLFF.

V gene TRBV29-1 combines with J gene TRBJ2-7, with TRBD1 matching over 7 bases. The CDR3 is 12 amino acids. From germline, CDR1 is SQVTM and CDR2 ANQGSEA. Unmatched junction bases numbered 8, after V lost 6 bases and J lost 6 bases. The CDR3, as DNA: TGCAGCGTCGTCTCTGACAGGGTCGAGCAGTACTTC. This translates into CSVVSDRVEQYF.

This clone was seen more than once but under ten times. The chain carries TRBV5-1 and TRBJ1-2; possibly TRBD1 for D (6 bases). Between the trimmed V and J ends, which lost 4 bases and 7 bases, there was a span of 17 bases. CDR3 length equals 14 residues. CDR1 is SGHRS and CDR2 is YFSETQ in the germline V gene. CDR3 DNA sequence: TGCGCCAGCAGCCCGGAGGGGGGGGGCTTTGGCTACACCTTC. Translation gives CASSPEGGGFGYTF.

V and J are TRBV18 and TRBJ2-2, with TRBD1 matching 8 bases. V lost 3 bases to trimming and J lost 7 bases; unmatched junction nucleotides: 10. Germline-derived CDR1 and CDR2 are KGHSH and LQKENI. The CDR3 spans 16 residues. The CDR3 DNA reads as TGTGCCAGCTCACCTCGACCTGGACAGGGTGGCGGGGAGCTGTTTTTT. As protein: CASSPRPGQGGGELFF.

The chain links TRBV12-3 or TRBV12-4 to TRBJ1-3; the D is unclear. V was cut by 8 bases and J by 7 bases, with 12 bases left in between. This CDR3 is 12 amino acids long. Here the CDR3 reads CASLTRINTIYF. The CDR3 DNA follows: TGTGCCAGCCTAACCCGAATTAACACCATATATTTT.

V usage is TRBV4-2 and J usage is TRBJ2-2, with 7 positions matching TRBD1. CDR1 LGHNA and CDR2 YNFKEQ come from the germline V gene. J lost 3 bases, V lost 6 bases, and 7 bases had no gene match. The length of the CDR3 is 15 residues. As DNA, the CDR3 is TGTGCCAGCAGATATTTAGGGACAGACACCGGGGAGCTGTTTTTT. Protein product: CASRYLGTDTGELFF.

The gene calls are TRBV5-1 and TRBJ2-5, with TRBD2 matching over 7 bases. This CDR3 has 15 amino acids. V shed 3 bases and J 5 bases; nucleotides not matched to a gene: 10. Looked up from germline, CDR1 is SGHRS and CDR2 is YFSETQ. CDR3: CASSSGGDSGETQYF. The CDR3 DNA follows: TGCGCCAGCAGCTCCGGGGGTGATAGCGGGGAGACCCAGTACTTC.